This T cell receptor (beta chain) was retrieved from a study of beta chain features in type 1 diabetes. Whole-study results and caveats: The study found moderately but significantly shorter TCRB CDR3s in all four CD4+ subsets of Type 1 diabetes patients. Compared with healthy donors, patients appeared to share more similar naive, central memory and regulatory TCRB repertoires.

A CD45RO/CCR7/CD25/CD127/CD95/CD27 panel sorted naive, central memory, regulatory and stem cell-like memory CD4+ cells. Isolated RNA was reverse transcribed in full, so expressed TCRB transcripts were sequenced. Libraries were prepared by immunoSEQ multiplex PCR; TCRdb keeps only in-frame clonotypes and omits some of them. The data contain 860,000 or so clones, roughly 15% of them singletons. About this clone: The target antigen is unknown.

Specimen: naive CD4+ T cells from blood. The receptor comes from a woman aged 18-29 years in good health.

CDR3 DNA sequence: TGTGCCAGCAGTGGAGGACGGCACCTCAACTATGGCTACACCTTC. It encodes CASSGGRHLNYGYTF. The rearrangement uses TRBV27 and TRBJ1-2; D not resolved. The ends were cut back, 5 bases at V and 2 bases at J, with 15 bases in the middle. CDR3 size: 15 residues. Germline CDR1 reads MNHEY; CDR2 reads SMNVEV (reference sequence).